The present T cell receptor (beta chain) was sequenced within a study of graft-versus-host responses after intestinal transplantation. To release intraepithelial and lamina propria lymphocytes, the graft tissue was processed. The repertoire was sequenced with immunoSEQ multiplex PCR; TCRdb's copy has only in-frame clones and lacks some. The table records about 13,000 clones, about 74% of them present only once. The V segment lost 4 bases and the J segment 5 bases; nucleotides outside the gene matches: 8. Per germline, CDR1 MGHDK and CDR2 SYGVNS. The CDR3 contains 15 residues. Here the sequenced sample was ileum tissue, taken 16 days after intestinal transplant. This TCR came from a human patient who received an intestinal transplant, so some T cells may come from the graft donor. J is TRBJ2-5 and V is TRBV25-1, with 9 bases matching TRBD2. The CDR3: CASSGHGAGGETQYF. The CDR3 nucleotides are TGTGCCAGCAGTGGCCATGGGGCGGGGGGGGAGACCCAGTACTTC. Complete variable domain (other parts from reference TRBV25-1 and TRBJ2-5): EADIYQTPRYLVIGTGKKITLECSQTMGHDKMYWYQQDPGMELHLIHYSYGVNSTEKGDLSSESTVSRIRTEHFPLTLESARPSHTSQYLCASSGHGAGGETQYFGPGTRLLVL.